These 5 T cell receptor beta chains came from one sample sequenced in a study of CXCR3-negative and CXCR3-positive naive CD8 T cells. The study's findings and limits: More hydrophobic TRB CDR3s were found in CXCR3-positive naive cells than in CXCR3-negative naive cells.

These receptors' antigens are unknown. 5' RACE that incorporated UMI labels was used to prepare the TRB cDNA libraries. TCRdb reanalyzed the 5' RACE reads and collapses them to one entry per CDR3 protein, without DNA. This sample's clone table lists some 150,000 distinct CDR3 sequences. The material sequenced was naive CXCR3+ CD8+ T cells from blood. Subset noted: CD45RO-CCR7+CD27+CD95- naive CD8+ T cells expressing CXCR3 (TNR3+). These TCRs come from a human donor in good health. Some clones in this sample may be carry-over from other donors' samples.

This sequence joins TRBV20-1 and TRBJ2-7; TCRdb reports TRBD1, a call that lacks DNA to check it against. CDR3 length: 13 amino acids. Germline V CDR1 and CDR2: DFQATT, SNEGSKA (reference sequence). The CDR3: CSVGTDSSYEQYF.

V gene TRBV12-3 or TRBV12-4 combines with J gene TRBJ2-1; TCRdb's assignment of TRBD1 cannot be checked, as there is no DNA. The CDR3 runs 15 residues. This chain's CDR3 is CASSLWDRGSDEQFF.

The rearrangement joins TRBV7-3 to TRBJ2-7; TCRdb picks TRBD2, but there is no DNA to check that call. The germline V gene encodes CDR1 SGHTA and CDR2 FQGTGA. The CDR3 extends over 17 amino acids. CDR3 region: CASSLLPGLAGEVEQYF. The whole variable domain, remainder taken from reference TRBV7-3 and TRBJ2-7, is GAGVSQTPSNKVTEKGKYVELRCDPISGHTALYWYRQSLGQGPEFLIYFQGTGAADDSGLPNDRFFAVRPEGSVSTLKIQRTERGDSAVYLCASSLLPGLAGEVEQYFGPGTRLTVT.

The chain carries TRBV20-1 and TRBJ2-7; the TCRdb call, TRBD2, lacks DNA for checking. The CDR3 is 15 amino acids. Per germline, CDR1 DFQATT and CDR2 SNEGSKA (reference sequence). The CDR3 is CSARAASGPNYEQYF.

The chain employs TRBV29-1 and TRBJ2-3. The CDR3 spans 12 residues. The germline gives CDR1 SQVTM, CDR2 ANQGSEA. CDR3: CSVRDYTDTQYF.